This TCR beta chain is drawn from a study of blood T cell repertoires in COVID-19 (dated by TCRdb to about 2020). Turning to the overall study: Recovered participants in ImmuneRACE Cohort 3 were defined by two consecutive negative NP/OP PCR tests, clearance by a healthcare professional, or resolution of symptoms. Samples came from the ongoing ImmuneRACE study (first 160 participants) plus 1,254 subjects from 6 global collaborators. The material from the prospective study consisted of cDNA or gDNA derived from T cells, B-cell-depleted T cells, or PBMCs. Where available, HLA class I and class II types were taken from metadata supplied by the sample provider and were not determined by assay-based typing. The repertoires were released in a freely available public database intended as a resource for research on the immune response to SARS-CoV-2. Collaborator samples came from the United States, Italy and Spain and covered acute and convalescent phases of COVID-19. A de-identified subject ID, COVID-19 status, age in years and sex were almost always included in the sample metadata. Deeply sampled blood TCRbeta repertoires from subjects exposed to, actively infected with, or recovered from COVID-19 were included in the dataset.

For CDR1 and CDR2, the germline V gene (reference sequence) lists SEHNR and FQNEAQ. Germline trimming amounts to 4 bases on V and 6 bases on J, with 6 as the count of junction bases outside the gene matches. There are 14 amino acids in the CDR3, from cysteine to phenylalanine inclusive. Left in the record is the CDR3 DNA by itself, 42 bases read in frame from the first base. TCRbeta CDR3 regions were amplified from genomic DNA using the immunoSEQ Assay, a bias-controlled multiplex PCR. In the paper's pipeline: The number of nucleated cells in each sample was estimated by amplification of reference gene primers within the assay. Sequence reads were collapsed and filtered to measure the absolute abundance of every unique TCRbeta CDR3 rearrangement. Productive Simpson clonality was computed per sample as the square root of Simpson's diversity index over productive rearrangements. Imported from immuneACCESS, the table was reduced by TCRdb to in-frame sequences with V and J called. These copies leave out some clones; in studies compared against another copy, an unresolved V gene accounts for under half, and the cause of the remainder is not known. V and J calls plus clone size are reproduced from that table; the DNA served to infer D and trimming. The sample data list a few hundred thousand clones, and approximately 87% of these were observed just once. Over 3% of the sample comes from the top ten.

Broader findings and caveats from the paper: How much clinical and demographic metadata was included differed by source and by participant, and the metadata was provided uncurated.

In the prospective study, participants were about 18 to 90 years old, resided in about two dozen geographic areas of the United States, and were enrolled through a virtual design. In the prospective study, cohorts were assigned on the basis of participant-reported clinical history obtained from a screening survey and a study questionnaire. Each participant in the prospective study had whole blood, serum and a nasopharyngeal or oropharyngeal swab collected by mobile phlebotomists. Over an approximately two-month period, participants in the prospective study had the option of providing additional blood draws and questionnaires. Before DNA extraction, prospective study blood samples were shipped either frozen or at room temperature. Worth noting for this clone: Its target antigen remains unknown. There are no base qualities to consult, and no much larger clone falls within one base.

This receptor was obtained from a woman aged 45-65 years in a cohort exposed to, infected with or recovered from COVID-19 (not recorded which). This chain joins TRBV7-9 to TRBJ2-1, with TRBD2 matching 7 junction bases. Sequencing input: PBMCs or T cells enriched from blood (not recorded which). The sequenced DNA is TGTGCCAGCAGCTCCCGCAGCGGGGTCAATGAGCAGTTCTTC. Its protein product is CASSSRSGVNEQFF.